This T cell receptor beta chain derives from a study of T cell responses to AZD1222 COVID-19 vaccine. The study, taken as a whole, reports: It was only a handful of AZD1222 recipients who were seropositive at baseline. Vaccination with two AZD1222 doses was followed by a rise in Spike-specific TCR breadth and depth.

The method was immunoSEQ multiplex PCR; TCRdb's version includes in-frame clones alone and lacks a portion of them. In the table there are 180,000 or so clones, more than 80% of which are singletons. Note on this clone: Its antigen is still unknown.

This receptor was taken from an adult who received the MenACWY meningococcal vaccine as a control. The source material was peripheral blood, sampled 28 days after the second dose of the MenACWY control vaccine.

CDR3 protein: CASSLEGLAGNTGELFF. As DNA, the CDR3 is TGCGCCAGCAGCTTGGAGGGACTAGCGGGGAACACCGGGGAGCTGTTTTTT. The chain uses TRBV5-1 and TRBJ2-2; 12 bases agree with TRBD2. Germline trimming cut 0 bases from V and 1 base from J; bases unmatched to any gene: 1. Germline lookup yields CDR1 SGHRS and CDR2 YFSETQ. The CDR3 spans 17 residues.